These T cell receptor beta chains were read from a single sample in a study of cytomegalovirus exposure and HLA in healthy donors. Repertoires were generated with immunoSEQ multiplex PCR, while TCRdb's copy carries only in-frame clones and drops some. The data show 100,000 to 150,000 clones, about three quarters seen once. Sequenced material: PBMCs. These receptors were taken from a woman younger than 35 in good health and CMV-seronegative. The CDR3 runs from the conserved cysteine through the conserved F or W. The D gene is left open where the match is weak. Clone size is given for some rows only: seen once, a few or many times, or a class if the clone is expanded.

-	TRBV29-1	TRBJ1-2	-	TGCAGCGTTGAGGGAGGGTTGTACTATGGCTACACCTTC	CSVEGGLYYGYTF
-	TRBV19	TRBJ2-1	-	TGTGCCAGTAGCCTCGGCGGGTACGGGTACAATGAGCAGTTCTTC	CASSLGGYGYNEQFF
TRBD2	TRBV30	TRBJ2-7	-	TGTGCCTGGAGTGTGGGAGGGGACGAGCAGTACTTC	CAWSVGGDEQYF
-	TRBV5-1	TRBJ2-7	few	TGCGCCAGCAGCTTGACACCAGGACAGATCTACGAGCAGTACTTC	CASSLTPGQIYEQYF
-	TRBV5-1	TRBJ2-1	-	TGCGCCAGCAGCTTGGACACCCCCTCCTACAATGAGCAGTTCTTC	CASSLDTPSYNEQFF
-	TRBV5-1	TRBJ1-1	-	TGCGCCAGCAGCTTGGAAGGGGTTGGGAATCCTGAAGCTTTCTTT	CASSLEGVGNPEAFF
-	TRBV2	TRBJ2-3	-	TGTGCCAGCGGAATGAGGGAGGCTACGCAGTATTTT	CASGMREATQYF
TRBD1	TRBV2	TRBJ1-1	-	TGTGCCAGCGGCCTGGGACAGCTTCCCACTGAAGCTTTCTTT	CASGLGQLPTEAFF
-	TRBV7-9	TRBJ2-3	-	TGTGCCGGGGGCCCCAGCACAGATACGCAGTATTTT	CAGGPSTDTQYF
TRBD1	TRBV6-1	TRBJ2-7	-	TGTGCCAGCAGTTCGGGACAGTTCGACGAGCAGTACTTC	CASSSGQFDEQYF
TRBD1	TRBV5-8	TRBJ2-5	-	TGTGCCAGCAGCCACGGGGACAGTTTCCAAGAGACCCAGTACTTC	CASSHGDSFQETQYF
-	TRBV4-2	TRBJ2-1	-	TGTGCCAGCAGCCAGAGGACAAACGAGCAGTTCTTC	CASSQRTNEQFF
-	TRBV30	TRBJ2-7	-	TGTGCCTGGGGATGGAGCTCCTACGAGCAGTACTTC	CAWGWSSYEQYF
-	TRBV2	TRBJ2-1	-	TGTGCCAGCAGCTTAGACAGTGAGCAGTTCTTC	CASSLDSEQFF
TRBD2	TRBV7-6	TRBJ2-1	-	TGTGCCAGCAGCTGGATGACCGTGCTCCCAGCGGGAAAGGGCAATGAGCAGTTCTTC	CASSWMTVLPAGKGNEQFF
-	TRBV7-9	TRBJ2-7	-	TGTGCCAGCAGCTCGAACGGGGACGAGCAGTACTTC	CASSSNGDEQYF
TRBD1	TRBV6-5	TRBJ1-2	-	TGTGCCAGCAGTTCTCGGGACAGCTATGGCTACACCTTC	CASSSRDSYGYTF
-	TRBV5-1	TRBJ2-7	-	TGCGCCAGCAGTTCCAGGGAAGTCGACGAGCAGTACTTC	CASSSREVDEQYF
-	TRBV6-5	TRBJ1-1	few	TGTGCCAGCAGCAAAACGGACTCGAGAGCTTTCTTT	CASSKTDSRAFF
TRBD1	TRBV6-5	TRBJ2-5	-	TGTGCCAGCAGGGGACAGGGCCAAGAGACCCAGTACTTC	CASRGQGQETQYF
-	TRBV6-4	TRBJ2-1	-	TGTGCCAGCAGTGACAGGGCAGGGCGAGGCAATGAGCAGTTCTTC	CASSDRAGRGNEQFF
-	TRBV5-1	TRBJ2-5	-	TGCGCCAGCAGTCTGGGTCTCGAGGGGACCCAGTACTTC	CASSLGLEGTQYF
TRBD2	TRBV7-6	TRBJ2-1	-	TGTGCCAGCAGCTTACCTTGGCGGGAGGGCCTAGGGAACCATGAGCAGTTCTTC	CASSLPWREGLGNHEQFF
-	TRBV5-4	TRBJ2-7	-	TGTGCCAGCAGCTCCAACAGGGAATCCTACGAGCAGTACTTC	CASSSNRESYEQYF
TRBD2	TRBV5-6	TRBJ2-7	-	TGTGCCAGCACAACCCTAGCGGGAGTCGAGCAGTACTTC	CASTTLAGVEQYF
-	TRBV30	TRBJ2-7	-	TGTGCCTGGAGTACCCCACGGGGCAGGGGAGCCCATAAGACCTACGAGCAGTACTTC	CAWSTPRGRGAHKTYEQYF